A selection of T cell receptor beta chains follows, all from one sample in a study of blood T cell repertoires in COVID-19. Method: immunoSEQ multiplex PCR; TCRdb's copy keeps in-frame clones and lacks some. The sample lists about 250,000 clones, approximately 86% seen once, with over 4.5% in the top ten. The sample comprised peripheral blood. These receptors were collected from a human donor in a cohort sampled during active COVID-19. Each CDR3 is given with its conserved first and last residue. Fields, in order: clone size, D gene, J gene, V gene, CDR3 protein, CDR3 DNA. The D gene is left open where the match is weak. A clone size is listed for some rows: how often the clone was seen (once, few, many), or a class if it is expanded.

.	.	TRBJ1-1	TRBV18	CASSPGRSTEAFF	TGTGCCAGCTCCCCGGGAAGGAGCACTGAAGCTTTCTTT
.	.	TRBJ1-6	TRBV7-3	CASSLPSSYNSPLHF	TGTGCCAGCAGCTTACCGAGCTCCTATAATTCACCCCTCCACTTT
.	TRBD1	TRBJ1-2	TRBV6-4	CASSRTGVDYGYTF	TGTGCCAGCAGTAGGACAGGGGTGGACTATGGCTACACCTTC
.	.	TRBJ2-3	TRBV7-3	CASSRPGTSTDTQYF	TGTGCCAGCAGCCGACCAGGGACTAGCACAGATACGCAGTATTTT
.	.	TRBJ2-5	TRBV6-6	CASSWSETQYF	TGTGCCAGCAGTTGGAGTGAGACCCAGTACTTC
few	TRBD1	TRBJ1-3	TRBV27	CASRAGGSGNTIYF	TGTGCCAGCAGGGCAGGGGGCTCTGGAAACACCATATATTTT
.	TRBD2	TRBJ2-1	TRBV11-3	CASSSLAGGPREQFF	TGTGCCAGCAGCTCCTTAGCGGGAGGGCCCAGAGAGCAGTTCTTC
.	TRBD2	TRBJ2-2	TRBV5-1	CASSFTPLAGSTGELFF	TGCGCCAGCAGCTTCACCCCACTAGCGGGGTCCACCGGGGAGCTGTTTTTT
many	.	TRBJ2-7	TRBV5-5	CASSLLIYEQYF	TGTGCCAGCAGCTTGTTAATATACGAGCAGTACTTC
.	.	TRBJ2-5	TRBV5-1	CASSLSAGRPQETQYF	TGCGCCAGCAGCTTGAGTGCGGGTAGACCCCAAGAGACCCAGTACTTC
.	TRBD1	TRBJ1-2	TRBV30	CAWSQRTRDRAGYTF	TGTGCCTGGAGTCAGCGTACCCGGGACAGGGCCGGCTACACCTTC
.	.	TRBJ2-7	TRBV2	CASTKAEGSEQYF	TGTGCCAGCACCAAAGCTGAGGGATCCGAGCAGTACTTC
few	TRBD2	TRBJ2-7	TRBV15	CATSRDRGLARSYEQYF	TGTGCCACCAGCAGAGATCGGGGACTAGCGCGGTCCTACGAGCAGTACTTC
.	TRBD2	TRBJ2-1	TRBV5-1	CASSLGASGRTFPYNEQFF	TGCGCCAGCAGCTTGGGCGCTAGCGGGAGGACTTTCCCCTACAATGAGCAGTTCTTC
.	.	TRBJ1-5	TRBV18	CASRQSSSNQPQHF	TGTGCCAGTCGACAGTCTTCTAGCAATCAGCCCCAGCATTTT
.	TRBD1	TRBJ2-3	TRBV6-5	CASRRGQVTDTQYF	TGTGCCAGCAGAAGGGGACAGGTCACAGATACGCAGTATTTT